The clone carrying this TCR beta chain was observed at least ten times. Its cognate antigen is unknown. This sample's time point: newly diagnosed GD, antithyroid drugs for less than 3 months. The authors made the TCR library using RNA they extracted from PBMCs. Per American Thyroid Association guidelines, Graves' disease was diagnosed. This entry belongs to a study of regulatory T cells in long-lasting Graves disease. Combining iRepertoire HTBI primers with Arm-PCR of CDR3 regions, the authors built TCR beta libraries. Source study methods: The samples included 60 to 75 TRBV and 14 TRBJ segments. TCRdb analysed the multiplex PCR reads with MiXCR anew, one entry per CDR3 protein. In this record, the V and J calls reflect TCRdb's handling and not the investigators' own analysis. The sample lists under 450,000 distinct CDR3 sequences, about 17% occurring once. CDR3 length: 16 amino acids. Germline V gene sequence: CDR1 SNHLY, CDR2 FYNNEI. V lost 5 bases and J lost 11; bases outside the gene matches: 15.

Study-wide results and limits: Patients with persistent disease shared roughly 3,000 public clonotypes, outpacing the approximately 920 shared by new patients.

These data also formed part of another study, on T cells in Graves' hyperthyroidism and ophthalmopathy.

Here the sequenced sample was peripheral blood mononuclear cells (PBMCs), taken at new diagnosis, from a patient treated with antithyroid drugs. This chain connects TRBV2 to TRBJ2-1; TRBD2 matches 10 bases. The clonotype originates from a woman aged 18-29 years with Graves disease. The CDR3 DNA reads TGTGCCAGCAGTATTATAGCGGGTAGCGGGAGGAATCAGCAGTTCTTC. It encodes CASSIIAGSGRNQQFF.